This TCR beta chain was documented in a study of blood T cell repertoires in COVID-19. In the study overall: COVID-19 samples collected from the United States, Italy and Spain covered acute and convalescent phases. From T cells, B-cell-depleted T cells, or PBMCs came the material, which was cDNA or gDNA.

In the authors' workflow: Amplification of reference gene primers was used by the study to estimate nucleated cell counts. Sequencing used immunoSEQ multiplex PCR; TCRdb keeps in-frame clones, though not all of them. D and trimming were read from the DNA, whereas the V and J calls and clone size are those reported in that table. The sample shows 250,000 or so clones, approximately 90% of them seen only once. The CDR3 has 14 residues. Looked up from germline, CDR1 is LNHNV and CDR2 is YYDKDF (reference sequence). The V and J ends lost 1 base and 1 base respectively, with 4 bases between them. The clonotype originates from a woman in her twenties or thirties with acute COVID-19. The chain is built from TRBV15 and TRBJ2-2, with no clear D. Material for sequencing was PBMCs or T cells enriched from blood (not recorded which). As DNA, the CDR3 is TGTGCCACCAGCAGAGGACAGAACACCGGGGAGCTGTTTTTT. It is translated as CATSRGQNTGELFF.